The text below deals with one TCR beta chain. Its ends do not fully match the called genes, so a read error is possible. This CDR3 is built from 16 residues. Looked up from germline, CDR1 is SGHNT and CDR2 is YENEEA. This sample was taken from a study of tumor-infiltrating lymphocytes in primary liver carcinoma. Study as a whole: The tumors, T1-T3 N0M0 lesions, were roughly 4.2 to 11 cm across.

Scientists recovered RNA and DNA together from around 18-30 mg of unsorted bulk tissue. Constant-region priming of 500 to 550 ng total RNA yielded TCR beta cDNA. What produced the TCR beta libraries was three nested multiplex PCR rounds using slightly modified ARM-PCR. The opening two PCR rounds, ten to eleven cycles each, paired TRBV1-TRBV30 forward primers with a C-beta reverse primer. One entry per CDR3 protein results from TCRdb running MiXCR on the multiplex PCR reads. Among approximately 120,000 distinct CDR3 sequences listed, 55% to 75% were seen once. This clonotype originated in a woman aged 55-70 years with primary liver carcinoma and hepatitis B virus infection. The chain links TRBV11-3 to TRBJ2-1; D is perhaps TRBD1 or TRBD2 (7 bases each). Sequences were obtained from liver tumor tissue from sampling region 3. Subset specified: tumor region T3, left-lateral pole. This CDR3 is CASSLGRGLDDNERFF. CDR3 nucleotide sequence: TGTGCCAGCAGCTTGGGGAGGGGGCTTGATGACAATGAGCGGTTCTTC. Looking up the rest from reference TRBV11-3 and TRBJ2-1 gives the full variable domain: EAGVVQSPRYKIIEKKQPVAFWCNPISGHNTLYWYLQNLGQGPELLIRYENEEAVDDSQLPKDRFSAERLKGVDSTLKIQPAELGDSAVYLCASSLGRGLDDNERFFGPGTRLTVL.